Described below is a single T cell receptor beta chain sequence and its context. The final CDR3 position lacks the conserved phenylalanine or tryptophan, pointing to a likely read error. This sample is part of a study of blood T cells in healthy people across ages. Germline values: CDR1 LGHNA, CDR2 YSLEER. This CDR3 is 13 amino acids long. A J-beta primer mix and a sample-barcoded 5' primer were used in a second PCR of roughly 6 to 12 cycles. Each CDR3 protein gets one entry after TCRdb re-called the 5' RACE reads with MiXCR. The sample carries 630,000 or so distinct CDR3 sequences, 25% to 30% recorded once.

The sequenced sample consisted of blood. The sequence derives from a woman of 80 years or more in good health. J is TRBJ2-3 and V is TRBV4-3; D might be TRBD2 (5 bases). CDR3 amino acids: CASSQDVGDTQYL. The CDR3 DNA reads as TGCGCCAGCAGCCAGGACGTCGGGGATACCCAGTATTTG.